The clone carrying this T cell receptor (beta chain) came up many times. Its target is unknown. This entry belongs to a study of T cells in Graves' hyperthyroidism and ophthalmopathy. Broader study findings: Most thyroid clonotypes with frequency above 0.001 were detected in blood.

Based on clinical symptoms, serum thyroxine and TRAb, thyroid ultrasound and orbital computed tomography, diagnoses were reached. Source material for PBMCs was more than 9.5 ml fresh peripheral blood. In germline, CDR1 is LNHNV, CDR2 YYDKDF (reference sequence). With 0 bases removed from V and 1 base from J, the gap between germline ends came to 9 bases. The CDR3 spans 16 residues. Amplification yielded TCR beta CDR3 regions, with RNA transcripts as the source. Researchers ran a first-round RT-PCR on the TCR CDR3 using the HTBI primer set. One entry per CDR3 protein results from TCRdb running MiXCR on the multiplex PCR reads. Of about 420,000 distinct CDR3 sequences listed, roughly an eighth were seen once; the top ten hold 5% to 6.5%.

The receptor was isolated from a woman aged 18-30 years with Graves' hyperthyroidism. The sequenced material came from blood. The chain is built from TRBV15 and TRBJ1-4; no firm D call. CDR3 amino acids: CATSRERGVTNEKLFF. The CDR3 region has the DNA TGTGCCACCAGCAGAGAGCGCGGGGTAACTAATGAAAAACTGTTTTTT.